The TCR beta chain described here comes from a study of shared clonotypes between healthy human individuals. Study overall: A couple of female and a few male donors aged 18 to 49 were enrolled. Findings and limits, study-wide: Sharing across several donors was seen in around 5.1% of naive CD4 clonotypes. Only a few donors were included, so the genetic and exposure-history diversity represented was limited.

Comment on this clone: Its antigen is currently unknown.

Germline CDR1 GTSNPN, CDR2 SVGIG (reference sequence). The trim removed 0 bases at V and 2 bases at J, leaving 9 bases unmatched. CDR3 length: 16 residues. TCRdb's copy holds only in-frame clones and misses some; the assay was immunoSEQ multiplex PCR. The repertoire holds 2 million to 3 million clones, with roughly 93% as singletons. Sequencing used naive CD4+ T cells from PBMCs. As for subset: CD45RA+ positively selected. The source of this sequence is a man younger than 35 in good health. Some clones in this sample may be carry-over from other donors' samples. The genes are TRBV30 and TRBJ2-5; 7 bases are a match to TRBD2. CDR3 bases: TGTGCCTGGAGTGTAAGCGCGGGAGCGAGGCAAGAGACCCAGTACTTC. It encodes CAWSVSAGARQETQYF.